This paragraph covers one T cell receptor beta chain sequence. Its antigen has not been determined. The record has no base qualities; no much larger clone is one base away. To demonstrate the VDJtools post-analysis software, the study profiled TCR beta repertoires from the peripheral blood of 10 to 15 young patients with multiple sclerosis. Multiple sclerosis patients were children and adolescents aged about 6 to 16 years. The trim is 8 bases for V and 3 bases for J, with a gap of 17 bases between the germline ends. Reading the germline V gene gives CDR1 SQVTM and CDR2 ANQGSEA. The CDR3, cysteine through phenylalanine, is 14 amino acids long. The DNA shown is the 42-base CDR3, in frame from base 1. The library relied on PCR. The instrument was an Illumina HiSeq 2500. Unique molecular identifiers were incorporated into TCR beta cDNA libraries to reduce PCR and sequencing biases. About 500,000 cDNA molecules were obtained for every 1 to 10 million input T cells, so each molecule roughly corresponded to one T cell. The same protocol used for the earlier healthy control dataset was applied to prepare and sequence the patient libraries. Samples belonging to the same batch were prepared together, multiplexed and sequenced on a shared HiSeq lane. From the authors' description of their analysis: Raw barcoded reads were processed with MIGEC, discarding single-read molecular identifier groups before consensus assembly and CDR3 extraction. VDJtools was used for post-analysis of the clonotype tables, and diversity was normalized by down-sampling every dataset to the size of the smallest sample. In repertoire overlap clustering, CDR3 amino acid sequences, but not nucleotide sequences, were matched to correct batch-related cross-sample contamination. Clones were called with MiXCR by TCRdb after fastp trimmed the public reads at Q25, and only in-frame beta chains were retained. Here each entry gathers all rows of one CDR3 protein and keeps the most common genes and DNA. None of the V and J calls come from the authors' own analysis; TCRdb made them. Across this sample there are hundreds of thousands of distinct CDR3 sequences, with roughly 29% seen only once. Around 0.6% of the sample belongs to the ten largest clones.

This entry is derived from a study of post-analysis software for immune sequencing data (dated by TCRdb to the mid-2010s). For the study in its entirety: Recorded disease courses included relapsing-remitting, secondary progressive and progressive-relapsing multiple sclerosis, with some patients lacking subtype annotation. Patient repertoires were compared against about a dozen previously published healthy control repertoires from donors aged about 6 to 27 years. A subset of samples was prepared in parallel using single-end sample barcoding, then pooled and co-amplified after Illumina adapter ligation.

Findings and caveats that apply to the study as a whole: The control group was slightly older than the multiple sclerosis patient group. Compared with controls, multiple sclerosis patients had significantly lower normalized Chao1 diversity, a finding suggesting substantial peripheral T-cell clonal expansion. When samples were clustered directly using the F measure, samples prepared in the same batch co-clustered strongly, which prompted a batch-effect correction. Roughly 5 TRBV segments, including TRBV5-6, TRBV5-1 and TRBV20-1, were significantly more frequent in patients than controls.

This receptor was obtained from a girl aged 5-17 years with multiple sclerosis. The sequenced material came from blood. This sequence uses TRBV29-1 and TRBJ2-1; a weak D assignment points to TRBD2 (6 bases agree). The sequence in DNA is TGCAGCTACGCCATCGCTAGCGACTACAATGAGCAGTTCTTC. Protein translation: CSYAIASDYNEQFF.